This paragraph covers one T cell receptor (beta chain) sequence. Per the original methods: Estimation of nucleated cell counts was performed using reference gene primer amplification. Clones were sequenced by immunoSEQ multiplex PCR, and TCRdb holds only the in-frame ones, with some missing. The V and J calls and clone size are taken from that table; D and trimming were inferred from the DNA. The sample carries 130,000 or so clones, 86% recorded once. This record comes from a study of blood T cell repertoires in COVID-19. Germline V CDR1 and CDR2: SGDLS, YYNGEE. This CDR3 is 18 amino acids long. The V end was cut by 4 bases, the J end by 0 bases, with 21 bases between.

Sequencing used peripheral blood. The chain recombines TRBV9 with TRBJ2-3; TRBD2 might be the D (6 bases). The sequence was collected from an older woman with acute or convalescent COVID-19. In nucleotides, the CDR3 is TGTGCCAGCAGCTCACTCCCGGATTTAGCGGTCAGCACAGATACGCAGTATTTT. This encodes CASSSLPDLAVSTDTQYF. Complete variable domain (other parts from reference TRBV9 and TRBJ2-3): DSGVTQTPKHLITATGQRVTLRCSPRSGDLSVYWYQQSLDQGLQFLIQYYNGEERAKGNILERFSAQQFPDLHSELNLSSLELGDSALYFCASSSLPDLAVSTDTQYFGPGTRLTVL.